This T cell receptor beta chain was sequenced in a study of blood T cell repertoires in COVID-19. This CDR3 spans 14 amino acids. Trimming at V came to 6 bases and at J to 3 bases, leaving 6 bases not matched to a gene. Germline CDR1 and CDR2: MNHEY and SVGAGI. How the authors handled the data: By means of reference gene primer amplification, nucleated cell counts were estimated. Using immunoSEQ multiplex PCR, the repertoire was profiled, and TCRdb retains in-frame clones only, with some absent. V and J calls and clone size are given by that table; D and trimming were obtained from the DNA. The sample contains some 180,000 clones, over 75% of which appear only once.

The V and J genes are TRBV6-5 and TRBJ2-7; 9 bases fit TRBD2. Sequencing used peripheral blood. This TCR came from a man over 45 with acute or convalescent COVID-19. CDR3 DNA sequence: TGTGCCAGCAGCCCGGGACTAGCAAACTACGAGCAGTACTTC. Translation: CASSPGLANYEQYF.